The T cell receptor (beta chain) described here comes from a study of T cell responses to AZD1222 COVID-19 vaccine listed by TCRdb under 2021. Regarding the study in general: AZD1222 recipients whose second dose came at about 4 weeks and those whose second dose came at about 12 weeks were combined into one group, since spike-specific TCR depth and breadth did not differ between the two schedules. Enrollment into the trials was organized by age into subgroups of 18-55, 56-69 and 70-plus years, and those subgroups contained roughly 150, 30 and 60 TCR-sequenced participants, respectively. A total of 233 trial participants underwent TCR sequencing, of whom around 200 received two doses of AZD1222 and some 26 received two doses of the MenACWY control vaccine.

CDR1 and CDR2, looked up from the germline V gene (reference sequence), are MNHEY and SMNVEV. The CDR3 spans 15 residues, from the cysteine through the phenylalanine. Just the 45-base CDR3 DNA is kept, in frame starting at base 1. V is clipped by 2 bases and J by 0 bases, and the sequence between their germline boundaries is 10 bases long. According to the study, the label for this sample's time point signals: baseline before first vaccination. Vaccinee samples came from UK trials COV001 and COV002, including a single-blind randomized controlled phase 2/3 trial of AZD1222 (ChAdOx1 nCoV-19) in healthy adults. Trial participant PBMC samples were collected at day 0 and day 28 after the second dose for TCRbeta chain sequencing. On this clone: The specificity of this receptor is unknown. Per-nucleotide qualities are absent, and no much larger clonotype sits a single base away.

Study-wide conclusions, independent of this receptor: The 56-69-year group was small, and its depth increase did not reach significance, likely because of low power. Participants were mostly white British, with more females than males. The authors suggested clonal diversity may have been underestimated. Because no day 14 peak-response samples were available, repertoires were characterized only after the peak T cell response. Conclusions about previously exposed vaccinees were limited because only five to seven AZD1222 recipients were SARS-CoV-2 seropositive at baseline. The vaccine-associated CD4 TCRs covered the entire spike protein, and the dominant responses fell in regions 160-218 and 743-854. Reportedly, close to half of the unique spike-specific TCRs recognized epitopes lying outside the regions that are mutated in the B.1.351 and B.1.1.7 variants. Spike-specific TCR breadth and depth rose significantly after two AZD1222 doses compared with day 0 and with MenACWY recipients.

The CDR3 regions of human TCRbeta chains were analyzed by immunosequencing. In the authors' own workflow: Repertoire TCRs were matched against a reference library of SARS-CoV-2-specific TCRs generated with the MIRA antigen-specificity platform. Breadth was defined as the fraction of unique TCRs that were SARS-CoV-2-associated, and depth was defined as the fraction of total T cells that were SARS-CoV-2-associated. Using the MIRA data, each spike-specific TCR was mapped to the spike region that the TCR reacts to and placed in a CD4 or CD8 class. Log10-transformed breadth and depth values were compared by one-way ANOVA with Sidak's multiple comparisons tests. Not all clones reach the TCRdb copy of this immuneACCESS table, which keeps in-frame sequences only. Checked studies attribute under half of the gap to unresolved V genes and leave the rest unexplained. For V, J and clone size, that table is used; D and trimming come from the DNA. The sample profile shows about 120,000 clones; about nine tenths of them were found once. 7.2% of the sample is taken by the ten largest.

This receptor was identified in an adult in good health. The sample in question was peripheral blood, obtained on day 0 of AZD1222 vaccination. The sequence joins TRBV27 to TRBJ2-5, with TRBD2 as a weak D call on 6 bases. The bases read TGTGCCAGCAGTTTAATTCGGGGGTACCAAGAGACCCAGTACTTC. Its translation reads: CASSLIRGYQETQYF.